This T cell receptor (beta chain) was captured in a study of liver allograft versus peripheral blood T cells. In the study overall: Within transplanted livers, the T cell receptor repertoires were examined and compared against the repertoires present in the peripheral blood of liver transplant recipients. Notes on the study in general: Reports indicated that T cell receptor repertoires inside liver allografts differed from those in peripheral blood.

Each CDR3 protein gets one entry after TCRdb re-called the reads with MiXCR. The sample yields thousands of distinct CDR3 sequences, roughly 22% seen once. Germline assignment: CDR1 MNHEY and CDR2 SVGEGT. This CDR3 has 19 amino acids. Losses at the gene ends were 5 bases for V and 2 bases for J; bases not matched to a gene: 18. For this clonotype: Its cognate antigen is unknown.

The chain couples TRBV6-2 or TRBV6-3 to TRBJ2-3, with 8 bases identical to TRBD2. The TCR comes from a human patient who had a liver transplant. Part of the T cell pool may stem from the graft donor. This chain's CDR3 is CASSPRQRGPKHLTDTQYF. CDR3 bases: TGTGCCAGCAGTCCCCGACAGCGGGGGCCGAAACACCTCACAGATACGCAGTATTTT.